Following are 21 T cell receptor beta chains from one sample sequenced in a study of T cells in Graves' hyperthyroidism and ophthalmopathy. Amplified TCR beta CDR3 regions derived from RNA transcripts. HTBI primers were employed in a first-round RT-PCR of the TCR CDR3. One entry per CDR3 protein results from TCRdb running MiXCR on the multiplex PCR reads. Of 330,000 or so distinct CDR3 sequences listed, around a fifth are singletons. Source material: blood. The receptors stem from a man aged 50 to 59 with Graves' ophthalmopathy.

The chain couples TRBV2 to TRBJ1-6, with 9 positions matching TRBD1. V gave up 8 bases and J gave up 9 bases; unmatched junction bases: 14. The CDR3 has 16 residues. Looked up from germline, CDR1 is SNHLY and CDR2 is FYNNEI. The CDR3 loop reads CASVARTGALGSPLHF. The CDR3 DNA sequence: TGTGCCAGCGTAGCCCGGACAGGGGCTCTGGGTTCACCCCTCCACTTT.

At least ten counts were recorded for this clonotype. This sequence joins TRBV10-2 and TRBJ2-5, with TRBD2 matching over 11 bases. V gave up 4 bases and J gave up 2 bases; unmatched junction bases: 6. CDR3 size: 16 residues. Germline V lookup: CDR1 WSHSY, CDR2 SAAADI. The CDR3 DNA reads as TGCGCCAGCAGTGTCGCTAGCGGGAGGTTTCAAGAGACCCAGTACTTC. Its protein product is CASSVASGRFQETQYF.

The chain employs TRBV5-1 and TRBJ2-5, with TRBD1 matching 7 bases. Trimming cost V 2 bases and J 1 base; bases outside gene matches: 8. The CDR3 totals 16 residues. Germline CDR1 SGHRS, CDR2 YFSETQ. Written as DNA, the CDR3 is TGCGCCAGCAGCTTACCACACGGGACAGTCCAAGAGACCCAGTACTTC. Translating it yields CASSLPHGTVQETQYF.

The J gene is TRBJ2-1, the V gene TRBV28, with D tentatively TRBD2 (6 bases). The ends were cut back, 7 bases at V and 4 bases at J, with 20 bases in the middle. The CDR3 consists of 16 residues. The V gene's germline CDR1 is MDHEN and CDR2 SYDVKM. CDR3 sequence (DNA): TGTGCCAGCAAAGGCCCAGGTCGGCGGGGTTACAATGAGCAGTTCTTC. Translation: CASKGPGRRGYNEQFF. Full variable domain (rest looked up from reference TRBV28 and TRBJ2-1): DVKVTQSSRYLVKRTGEKVFLECVQDMDHENMFWYRQDPGLGLRLIYFSYDVKMKEKGDIPEGYSVSREKKERFSLILESASTNQTSMYLCASKGPGRRGYNEQFFGPGTRLTVL.

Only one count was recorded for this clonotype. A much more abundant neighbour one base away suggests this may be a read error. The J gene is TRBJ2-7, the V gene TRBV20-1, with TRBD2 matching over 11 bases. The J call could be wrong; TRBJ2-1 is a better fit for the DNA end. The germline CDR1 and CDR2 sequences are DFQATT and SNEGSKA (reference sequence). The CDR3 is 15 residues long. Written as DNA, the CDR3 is TGCAGTGCTAGAGAGCCTAGCGGGAGGTCCAACGAGCAGTTCTTC. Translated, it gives CSAREPSGRSNEQFF.

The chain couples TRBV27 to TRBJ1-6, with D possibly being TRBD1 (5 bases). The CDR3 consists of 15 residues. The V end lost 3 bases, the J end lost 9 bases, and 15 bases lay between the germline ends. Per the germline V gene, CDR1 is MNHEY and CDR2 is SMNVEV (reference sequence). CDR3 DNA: TGTGCCAGCAGTTTTGGGGTTGGGGGAGTTTCACCCCTCCACTTT. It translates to CASSFGVGGVSPLHF.

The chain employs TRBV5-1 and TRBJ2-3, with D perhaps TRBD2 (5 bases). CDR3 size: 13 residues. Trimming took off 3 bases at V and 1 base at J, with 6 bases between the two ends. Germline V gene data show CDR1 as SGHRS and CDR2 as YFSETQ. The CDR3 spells CASSWRGTDTQYF. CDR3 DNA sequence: TGCGCCAGCAGCTGGCGGGGCACAGATACGCAGTATTTT.

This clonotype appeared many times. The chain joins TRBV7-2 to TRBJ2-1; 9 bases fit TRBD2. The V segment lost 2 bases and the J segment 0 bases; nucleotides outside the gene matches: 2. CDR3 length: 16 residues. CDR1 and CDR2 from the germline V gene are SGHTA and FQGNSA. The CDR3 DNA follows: TGTGCCAGCAGCTTAACTAGCGGGCACTCCTACAATGAGCAGTTCTTC. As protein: CASSLTSGHSYNEQFF.

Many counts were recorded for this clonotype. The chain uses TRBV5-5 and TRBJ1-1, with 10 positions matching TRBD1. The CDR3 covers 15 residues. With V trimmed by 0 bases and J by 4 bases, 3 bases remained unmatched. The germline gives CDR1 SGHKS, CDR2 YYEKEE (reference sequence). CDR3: CASSLAGQGRTEAFF. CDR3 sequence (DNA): TGTGCCAGCAGCTTGGCGGGACAGGGGCGCACTGAAGCTTTCTTT.

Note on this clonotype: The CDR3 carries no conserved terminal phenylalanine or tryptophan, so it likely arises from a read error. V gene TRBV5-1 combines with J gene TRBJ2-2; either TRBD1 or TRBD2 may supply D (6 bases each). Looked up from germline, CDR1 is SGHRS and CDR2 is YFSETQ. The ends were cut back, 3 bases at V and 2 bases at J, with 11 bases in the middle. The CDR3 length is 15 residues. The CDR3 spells CASSSGGGNTGELFS. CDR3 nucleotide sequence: TGCGCCAGCAGCTCCGGAGGGGGAAACACCGGGGAGCTGTTTTCT.

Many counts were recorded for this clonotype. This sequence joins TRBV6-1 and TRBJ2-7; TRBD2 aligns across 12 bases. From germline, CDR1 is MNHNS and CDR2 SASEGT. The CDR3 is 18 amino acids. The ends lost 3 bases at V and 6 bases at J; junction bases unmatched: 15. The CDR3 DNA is TGTGCCAGCAGTGAGGGGCAGGGAAGGACTAGCGGGAATCGCGAGCAGTACTTC. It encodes CASSEGQGRTSGNREQYF.

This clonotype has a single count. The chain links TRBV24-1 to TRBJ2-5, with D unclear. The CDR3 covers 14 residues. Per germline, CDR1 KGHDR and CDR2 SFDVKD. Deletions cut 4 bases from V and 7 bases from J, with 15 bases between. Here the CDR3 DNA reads TGTGCCACCAGTGACCGGGTCTCCCCCGGGACCCAGTACTTC. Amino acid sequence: CATSDRVSPGTQYF.

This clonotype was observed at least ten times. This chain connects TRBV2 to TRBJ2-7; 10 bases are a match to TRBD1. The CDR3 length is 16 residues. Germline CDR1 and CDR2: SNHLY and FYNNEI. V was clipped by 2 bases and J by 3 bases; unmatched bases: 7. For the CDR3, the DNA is TGTGCCAGCAGTGAAATACCGGGACAGGGGATCTACGAGCAGTACTTC. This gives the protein CASSEIPGQGIYEQYF.

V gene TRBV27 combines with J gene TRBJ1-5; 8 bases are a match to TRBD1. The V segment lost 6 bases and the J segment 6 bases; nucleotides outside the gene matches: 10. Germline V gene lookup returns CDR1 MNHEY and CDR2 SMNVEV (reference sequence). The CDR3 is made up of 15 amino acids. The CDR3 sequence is CASSVLGQGGQPQHF. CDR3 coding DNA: TGTGCCAGCAGCGTCCTAGGACAGGGCGGTCAGCCCCAGCATTTT.

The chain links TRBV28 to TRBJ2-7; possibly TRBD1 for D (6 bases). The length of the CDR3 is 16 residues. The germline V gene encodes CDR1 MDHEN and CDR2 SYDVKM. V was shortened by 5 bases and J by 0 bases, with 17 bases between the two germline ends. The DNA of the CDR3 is TGTGCCAGCAGTATACCCGGGACACCAAGCTCCTACGAGCAGTACTTC. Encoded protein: CASSIPGTPSSYEQYF.

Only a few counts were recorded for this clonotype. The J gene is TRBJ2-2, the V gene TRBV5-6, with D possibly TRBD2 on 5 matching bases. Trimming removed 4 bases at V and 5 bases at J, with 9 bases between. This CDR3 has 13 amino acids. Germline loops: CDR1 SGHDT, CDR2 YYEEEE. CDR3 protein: CASSHTRTGELFF. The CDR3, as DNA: TGTGCCAGCAGCCACACTAGAACCGGGGAGCTGTTTTTT. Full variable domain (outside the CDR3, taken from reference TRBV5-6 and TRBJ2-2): DAGVTQSPTHLIKTRGQQVTLRCSPKSGHDTVSWYQQALGQGPQFIFQYYEEEERQRGNFPDRFSGHQFPNYSSELNVNALLLGDSALYLCASSHTRTGELFFGEGSRLTVL.

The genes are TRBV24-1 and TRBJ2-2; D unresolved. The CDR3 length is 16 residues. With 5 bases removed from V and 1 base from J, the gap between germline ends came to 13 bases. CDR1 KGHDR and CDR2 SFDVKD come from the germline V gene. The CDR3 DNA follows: TGTGCCACCAGTGGTCAAGGGATTGAGAACACCGGGGAGCTGTTTTTT. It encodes CATSGQGIENTGELFF.

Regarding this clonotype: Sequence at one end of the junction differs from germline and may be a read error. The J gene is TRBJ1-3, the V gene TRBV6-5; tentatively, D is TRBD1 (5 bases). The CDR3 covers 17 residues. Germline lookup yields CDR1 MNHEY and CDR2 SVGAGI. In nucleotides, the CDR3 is TGTGCCAACAGTTACTTAGGACCCGGGACGGCTGGAAACACCATATATTTT. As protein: CANSYLGPGTAGNTIYF.

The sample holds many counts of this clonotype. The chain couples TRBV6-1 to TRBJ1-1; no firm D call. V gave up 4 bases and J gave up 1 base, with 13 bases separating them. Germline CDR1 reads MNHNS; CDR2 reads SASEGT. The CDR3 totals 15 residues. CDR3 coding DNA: TGTGCCAGCAGTGTTCGCCGACTGCGGAACACTGAAGCTTTCTTT. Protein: CASSVRRLRNTEAFF.

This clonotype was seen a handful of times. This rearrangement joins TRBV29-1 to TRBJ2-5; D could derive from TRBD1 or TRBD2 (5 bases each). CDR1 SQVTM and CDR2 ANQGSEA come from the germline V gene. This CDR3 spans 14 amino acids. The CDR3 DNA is TGCAGTATTGAAGGTCAGGGAGTAGGGGAGACCCAGTACTTC. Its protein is CSIEGQGVGETQYF.

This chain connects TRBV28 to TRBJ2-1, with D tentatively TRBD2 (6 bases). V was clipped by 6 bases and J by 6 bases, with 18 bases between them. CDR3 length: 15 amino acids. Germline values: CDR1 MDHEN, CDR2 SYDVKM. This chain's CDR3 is CASRGLGPGVNEQFF. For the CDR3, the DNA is TGTGCCAGCAGGGGACTGGGCCCGGGTGTCAATGAGCAGTTCTTC.